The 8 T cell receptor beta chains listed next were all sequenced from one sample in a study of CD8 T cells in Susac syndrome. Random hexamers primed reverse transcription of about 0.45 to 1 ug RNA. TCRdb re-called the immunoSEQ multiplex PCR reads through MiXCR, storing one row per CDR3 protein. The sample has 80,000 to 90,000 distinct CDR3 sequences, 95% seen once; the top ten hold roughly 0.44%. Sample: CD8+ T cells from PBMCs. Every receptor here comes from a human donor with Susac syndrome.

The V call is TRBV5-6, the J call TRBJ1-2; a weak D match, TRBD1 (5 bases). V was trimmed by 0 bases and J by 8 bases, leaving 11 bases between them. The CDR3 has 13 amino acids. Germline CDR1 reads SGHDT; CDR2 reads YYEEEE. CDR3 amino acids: CASSLGGSKGYTF. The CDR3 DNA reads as TGTGCCAGCAGCTTGGGGGGGTCCAAGGGCTACACCTTC.

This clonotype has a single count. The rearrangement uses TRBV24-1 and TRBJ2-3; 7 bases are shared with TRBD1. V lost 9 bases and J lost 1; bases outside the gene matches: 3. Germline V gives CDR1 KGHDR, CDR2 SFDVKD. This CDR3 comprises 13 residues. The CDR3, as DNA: TGTGCCACCGAGGACAGGCGCACAGATACGCAGTATTTT. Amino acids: CATEDRRTDTQYF.

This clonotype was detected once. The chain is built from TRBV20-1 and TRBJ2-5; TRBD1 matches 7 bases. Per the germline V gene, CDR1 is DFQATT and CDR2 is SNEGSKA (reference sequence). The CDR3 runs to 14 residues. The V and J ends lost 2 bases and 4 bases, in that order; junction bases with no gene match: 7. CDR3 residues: CSARSDREGETQYF. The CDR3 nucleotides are TGCAGTGCTAGATCCGACAGGGAAGGAGAGACCCAGTACTTC.

CDR3 residues: CASTVGGASNQPQHF. In nucleotides, the CDR3 is TGTGCCAGCACCGTAGGAGGGGCTAGCAATCAGCCCCAGCATTTT. The rearrangement links TRBV12-3 or TRBV12-4 to TRBJ1-5; a weak D match, TRBD1 (5 bases). The CDR3 spans 15 residues. V was pared by 7 bases and J by 0 bases, with 13 bases between.

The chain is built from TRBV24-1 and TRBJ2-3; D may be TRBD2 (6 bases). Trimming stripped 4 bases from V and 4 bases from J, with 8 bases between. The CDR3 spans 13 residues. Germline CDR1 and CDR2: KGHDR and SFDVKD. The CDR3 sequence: CATSDRLADTQYF. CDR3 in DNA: TGTGCCACCAGTGACAGACTAGCAGATACGCAGTATTTT.

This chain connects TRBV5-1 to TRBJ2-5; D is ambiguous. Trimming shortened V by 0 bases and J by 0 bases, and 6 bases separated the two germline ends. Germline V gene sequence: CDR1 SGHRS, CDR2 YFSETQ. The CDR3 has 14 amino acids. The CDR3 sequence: CASSLVAYQETQYF. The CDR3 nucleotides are TGCGCCAGCAGCTTGGTGGCCTACCAAGAGACCCAGTACTTC.

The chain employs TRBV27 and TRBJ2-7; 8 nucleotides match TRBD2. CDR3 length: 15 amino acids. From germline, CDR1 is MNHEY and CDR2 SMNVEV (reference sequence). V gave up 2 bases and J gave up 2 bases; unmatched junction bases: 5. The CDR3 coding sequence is TGTGCCAGCAGTTTAACTAGCGGTGAGACCTACGAGCAGTACTTC. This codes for CASSLTSGETYEQYF.

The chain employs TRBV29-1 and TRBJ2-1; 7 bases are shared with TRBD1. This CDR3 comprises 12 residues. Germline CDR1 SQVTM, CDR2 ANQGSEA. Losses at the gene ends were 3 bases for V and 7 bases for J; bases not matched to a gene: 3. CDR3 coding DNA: TGCAGCGTTGAGACAGGGTCGAATGAGCAGTTCTTC. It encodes CSVETGSNEQFF.